What follows is one T cell receptor (beta chain) and its context. The antigen is undetermined. The source of the sample is a study of T cell responses to AZD1222 COVID-19 vaccine. Whole-study results and caveats: Clonal diversity may have been underestimated in mostly white British donors. Mapped onto spike, vaccine-associated CD4 TCRs spanned it and were dominant at 160-218 and 743-854.

Analyses pooled second doses at about 4 or about 12 weeks. Here immunoSEQ multiplex PCR was the method, and the copy in TCRdb shows in-frame clones only, minus some. The data hold 100,000 to 120,000 clones, with around nine tenths observed a single time. The CDR3 sequence is 16 residues long. V was pared by 2 bases and J by 0 bases, with 12 bases between. CDR1 and CDR2 (germline): LGHNA, YNFKEQ. The sequencing here drew on peripheral blood, taken 28 days after the second AZD1222 dose. This chain uses TRBV4-2 with TRBJ2-3, with TRBD1 as a possible D gene (6 bases). The source of this sequence is an adult who received the AZD1222 COVID-19 vaccine. CDR3 nucleotides: TGTGCCAGCAGCCAACGGACAGCGTCGAGCACAGATACGCAGTATTTT. Protein product: CASSQRTASSTDTQYF.